These 17 T cell receptor beta chains originate from one sample sequenced in a study of identifying expanded T cells in peripheral blood. Assay: immunoSEQ multiplex PCR; the TCRdb copy retains only in-frame clones and omits some. The table lists 85,000 to 120,000 clones, about 87% of them singletons. The sequencing sample was made of blood. Receptor source: a person aged 18 to 75 in good health.

The chain employs TRBV13 and TRBJ2-7; D unclear. V was shortened by 1 base and J by 1 base, with 5 bases between the two germline ends. The CDR3 has 13 residues. Germline V gives CDR1 PRHDT, CDR2 FYEKMQ (reference sequence). CDR3 sequence (DNA): TGTGCCAGCAGCTTAGTTAGGTCCTACGAGCAGTACTTC. It is translated as CASSLVRSYEQYF.

J is TRBJ2-1 and V is TRBV11-3; the D gene is possibly TRBD2 (5 bases). V was cut by 1 base and J by 8 bases, with 6 bases left in between. The CDR3 covers 12 residues. Looked up from germline, CDR1 is SGHNT and CDR2 is YENEEA. The DNA for the CDR3 is TGTGCCAGCAGCTTAGTGGACTATGAGCAGTTCTTC. Its translation is CASSLVDYEQFF.

V is TRBV5-1 and J is TRBJ1-1; 8 bases match TRBD1. The length of the CDR3 is 14 residues. The germline CDR1 and CDR2 sequences are SGHRS and YFSETQ. V shed 4 bases and J 1 base; nucleotides not matched to a gene: 3. CDR3 coding DNA: TGCGCCAGCAGCCCCGGGACAGGGAACACTGAAGCTTTCTTT. Amino acid sequence: CASSPGTGNTEAFF.

This clone was observed a handful of times. V and J are TRBV7-7 and TRBJ2-7, with TRBD2 as a possible D gene (5 bases). CDR1 and CDR2 (germline): SSHAT, FNYEAQ (reference sequence). With 8 bases removed from V and 4 bases from J, the gap between germline ends came to 15 bases. CDR3 size: 13 residues. CDR3: CASSLGGGYEQYF. In DNA, the CDR3 is TGTGCCAGCTCCTTGGGTGGAGGATACGAGCAGTACTTC. The full variable domain, its missing parts supplied by reference TRBV7-7 and TRBJ2-7, is GAGVSQSPRYKVTKRGQDVTLRCDPISSHATLYWYQQALGQGPEFLTYFNYEAQPDKSGLPSDRFSAERPEGSISTLTIQRTEQRDSAMYRCASSLGGGYEQYFGPGTRLTVT.

The rearrangement joins TRBV9 to TRBJ2-2, with 10 nucleotides matching TRBD1. The V and J ends lost 3 bases and 2 bases, in that order; junction bases with no gene match: 10. The length of the CDR3 is 18 residues. CDR1 is SGDLS and CDR2 is YYNGEE in the germline V gene. CDR3 in amino acids: CASSGSRDRGFNTGELFF. For the CDR3, the DNA is TGTGCCAGCAGCGGAAGCCGGGACAGGGGTTTCAACACCGGGGAGCTGTTTTTT.

J is TRBJ1-1 and V is TRBV5-6; 7 nucleotides match TRBD1. Per germline, CDR1 SGHDT and CDR2 YYEEEE. This CDR3 is 15 amino acids long. With V trimmed by 4 bases and J by 4 bases, 10 bases remained unmatched. This CDR3 reads CASSPRQGRSTEAFF. In DNA, the CDR3 is TGTGCCAGCAGCCCAAGACAGGGACGGAGCACTGAAGCTTTCTTT.

The rearrangement links TRBV19 to TRBJ2-6; D unresolved. Germline assignment: CDR1 LNHDA and CDR2 SQIVND (reference sequence). The CDR3 is 12 amino acids. V gave up 6 bases and J gave up 2 bases, with 2 bases separating them. The CDR3 reads CASSPGANVLTF. DNA for the CDR3: TGTGCCAGTAGCCCTGGGGCCAACGTCCTGACTTTC.

The chain uses TRBV7-2 and TRBJ1-2; possibly TRBD1 for D (5 bases). This CDR3 has 13 amino acids. Germline V gene lookup returns CDR1 SGHTA and CDR2 FQGNSA. The ends were cut back, 1 base at V and 7 bases at J, with 10 bases in the middle. Written as DNA, the CDR3 is TGTGCCAGCAGCTTAGGTTTTGGGGGTGGCTACACCTTC. Its translation is CASSLGFGGGYTF. The entire variable domain, with the rest obtained from reference TRBV7-2 and TRBJ1-2, is as follows: GAGVSQSPSNKVTEKGKDVELRCDPISGHTALYWYRQSLGQGLEFLIYFQGNSAPDKSGLPSDRFSAERTGGSVSTLTIQRTQQEDSAVYLCASSLGFGGGYTFGSGTRLTVV.

This chain links TRBV10-2 with TRBJ2-7, with D unresolved. V dropped 3 bases and J dropped 3 bases, with 6 bases sitting between them. The germline gives CDR1 WSHSY, CDR2 SAAADI. The CDR3 consists of 12 residues. CDR3 coding DNA: TGCGCCAGCAGTGACAGGAACTACGAGCAGTACTTC. This sequence encodes CASSDRNYEQYF.

This chain links TRBV25-1 with TRBJ2-1; tentatively, D is TRBD1 or TRBD2 (5 bases each). The CDR3 totals 14 residues. V was cut by 7 bases and J by 5 bases, with 15 bases left in between. CDR1 MGHDK and CDR2 SYGVNS come from the germline V gene. The CDR3 sequence is CASTLTGTNNEQFF. The CDR3 coding sequence is TGTGCCAGCACCCTGACCGGGACCAACAATGAGCAGTTCTTC.

The V gene is TRBV27, the J gene TRBJ2-7, with TRBD1 matching 7 bases. This CDR3 comprises 16 residues. Germline V gene data show CDR1 as MNHEY and CDR2 as SMNVEV (reference sequence). V was clipped by 1 base and J by 3 bases; unmatched bases: 9. CDR3 DNA sequence: TGTGCCAGCAGTTTATACCCCCCGACAGGGAGCTACGAGCAGTACTTC. Translated: CASSLYPPTGSYEQYF.

In this sample, this clone turned up once. The rearrangement joins TRBV18 to TRBJ1-5; 7 bases are a match to TRBD1. The CDR3 runs 15 residues. With V trimmed by 4 bases and J by 0 bases, 3 bases remained unmatched. Germline-derived CDR1 and CDR2 are KGHSH and LQKENI. The CDR3 loop is CASSLGQISNQPQHF. The DNA of the CDR3 is TGTGCCAGCTCACTGGGACAGATTAGCAATCAGCCCCAGCATTTT.

This chain links TRBV9 with TRBJ2-1; the D is unclear. Germline CDR1 is SGDLS and CDR2 is YYNGEE. This CDR3 is 16 amino acids long. The V end was cut by 3 bases, the J end by 2 bases, with 15 bases between. CDR3 region: CASSAGVGTTYNEQFF. DNA of the CDR3: TGTGCCAGCAGCGCAGGAGTGGGAACAACCTACAATGAGCAGTTCTTC.

V gene TRBV9 combines with J gene TRBJ2-5, with TRBD1 matching 10 bases. The J segment lost 3 bases and the V segment lost 3 bases, leaving 5 bases of the junction unmatched. This CDR3 has 15 amino acids. Germline V gene sequence: CDR1 SGDLS, CDR2 YYNGEE. CDR3 nucleotides: TGTGCCAGCAGCGCCCGGGGGACAGGGGAAGAGACCCAGTACTTC. Its protein product is CASSARGTGEETQYF.

This clone showed up just once. The chain recombines TRBV5-4 with TRBJ1-2, with unresolved D. Germline assignment: CDR1 SGHNT and CDR2 YYREEE (reference sequence). Trimming removed 0 bases from V and 8 bases from J, with 11 bases in between. The CDR3 is 13 residues long. CDR3: CASSLAGGGGYTF. Written as DNA, the CDR3 is TGTGCCAGCAGCTTGGCAGGTGGAGGGGGCTACACCTTC.

About this clone: Relative to the germline gene, one junction end is altered; a read error may explain this. This sequence joins TRBV19 and TRBJ2-5; a possible D gene is TRBD2 (5 bases). Germline V gene sequence: CDR1 LNHDA, CDR2 SQIVND (reference sequence). The CDR3 contains 15 residues. The chain's CDR3 is CASSKSSLAREAQYF. CDR3 sequence (DNA): TGTGCCAGTAGTAAATCGTCGCTAGCCCGAGAGGCCCAGTACTTC. The variable domain in full, with the rest retrieved from reference TRBV19 and TRBJ2-5, is DGGITQSPKYLFRKEGQNVTLSCEQNLNHDAMYWYRQDPGQGLRLIYYSQIVNDFQKGDIAEGYSVSREKKESFPLTVTSAQKNPTAFYLCASSKSSLAREAQYFGPGTRLLVL.

The chain is built from TRBV5-1 and TRBJ2-7; TRBD2 agrees at 14 bases. This CDR3 comprises 17 residues. Germline-derived CDR1 and CDR2 are SGHRS and YFSETQ. V dropped 3 bases and J dropped 3; count of bases not matched to a gene: 8. CDR3 sequence: CASSSGTSGSDFYEQYF. CDR3 nucleotide sequence: TGCGCCAGCAGCTCCGGGACTAGCGGGAGTGACTTCTACGAGCAGTACTTC. Combining the CDR3 with reference TRBV5-1 and TRBJ2-7 gives the whole variable domain KAGVTQTPRYLIKTRGQQVTLSCSPISGHRSVSWYQQTPGQGLQFLFEYFSETQRNKGNFPGRFSGRQFSNSRSEMNVSTLELGDSALYLCASSSGTSGSDFYEQYFGPGTRLTVT.